This T cell receptor beta chain was profiled in a study of shared clonotypes between healthy human individuals. Naive CD8 cells lacked CD45RO and underwent positive selection for CCR7, leaving out terminally differentiated effector memory CD45RA+ cells. The CDR3 is made up of 15 amino acids. Produced via immunoSEQ multiplex PCR; TCRdb's table is partial and in-frame only. The table shows more than 2 million clones, with 93% occurring only once. The TCR was taken from a young man in good health. Some clones in this sample may be carry-over from other donors' samples. This chain connects TRBV21-1 to TRBJ2-4; the table's D call of TRBD1 was not tested on the DNA. TRBV21-1 is a pseudogene segment. The sequencing input was naive CD8+ T cells from PBMCs. The CDR3 spells CASSKVGTGRDIQYF. In DNA, the CDR3 is TGTGCCAGCAGCAAAGTTGGGACAGGGAGAGACATTCAGTACTTC.